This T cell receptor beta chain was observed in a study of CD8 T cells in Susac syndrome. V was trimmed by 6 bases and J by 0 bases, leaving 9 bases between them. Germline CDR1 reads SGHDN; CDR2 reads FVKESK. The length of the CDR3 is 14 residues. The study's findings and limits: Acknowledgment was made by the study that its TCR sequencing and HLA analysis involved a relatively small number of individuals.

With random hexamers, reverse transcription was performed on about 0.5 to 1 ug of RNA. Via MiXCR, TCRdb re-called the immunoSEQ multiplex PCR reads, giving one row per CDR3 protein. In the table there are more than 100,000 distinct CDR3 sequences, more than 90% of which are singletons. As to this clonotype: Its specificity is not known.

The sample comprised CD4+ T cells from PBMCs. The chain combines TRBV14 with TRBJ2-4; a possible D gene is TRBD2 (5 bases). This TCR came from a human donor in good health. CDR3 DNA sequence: TGTGCCAGCAGTCCCGGGGTAGCCAAAAACATTCAGTACTTC. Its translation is CASSPGVAKNIQYF.